The source of this TCR beta chain is a study of control samples from healthy donors and cancer patients. The CDR3 is 16 residues long. Trimming removed 0 bases at V and 2 bases at J, with 12 bases between. The germline gives CDR1 SGHDT, CDR2 YYEEEE. TCRdb's copy holds only in-frame clones and misses some; the assay was immunoSEQ multiplex PCR. The profile shows 120,000 to 150,000 clones, about 91% of them singletons. The chain carries TRBV5-6 and TRBJ1-5; maybe TRBD1 (5 bases). The sequence derives from a young man in good health. Sequenced input: blood. The CDR3 is CASSLAGQFRNQPQHF. CDR3 nucleotide sequence: TGTGCCAGCAGCTTGGCTGGACAATTTCGCAATCAGCCCCAGCATTTT. The whole variable domain, filled in from reference TRBV5-6 and TRBJ1-5, reads DAGVTQSPTHLIKTRGQQVTLRCSPKSGHDTVSWYQQALGQGPQFIFQYYEEEERQRGNFPDRFSGHQFPNYSSELNVNALLLGDSALYLCASSLAGQFRNQPQHFGDGTRLSIL.